This T cell receptor (beta chain) appears in the sequencing data of a study of blood T cell repertoires in COVID-19 (dated by TCRdb to the early 2020s). With respect to the entire study: Collaborator samples came from the United States, Italy and Spain and covered acute and convalescent phases of COVID-19. Subjects who had been exposed to COVID-19, were actively infected with it, or had recovered from it provided the deeply sampled blood TCRbeta repertoires that made up the dataset. The sample metadata nearly always contained a de-identified subject ID, COVID-19 status, age in years and sex. HLA class I and class II types, where available, came from metadata supplied by the sample provider rather than from assay-based typing. The prospective study material was composed of cDNA or gDNA derived from T cells, B-cell-depleted T cells, or PBMCs. A freely available public database, intended as a resource for researchers studying the immune response to SARS-CoV-2, is where the repertoires were released. The samples were drawn from the first 160 participants of the ongoing ImmuneRACE study and from some 1,300 subjects provided by 6 global collaborators. The paper as a whole reports these results and caveats: Clinical and demographic metadata were provided uncurated, with the amount varying by source and participant.

The immunoSEQ Assay, a bias-controlled multiplex PCR, was used to amplify TCRbeta CDR3 regions from genomic DNA. The paper's data handling went like this. The number of nucleated cells in each sample was estimated from the amplification of reference gene primers within the assay. To quantify the absolute abundance of each unique TCRbeta CDR3 rearrangement, sequence reads were collapsed and filtered. Productive Simpson clonality was computed per sample as the square root of Simpson's diversity index over productive rearrangements. What TCRdb holds here is the immuneACCESS table cut down to in-frame rearrangements. Part of the clones is not present; checked against another copy, under half of the missing clones reflect an unresolved V gene, and the others are unexplained. That table gives V, J and clone size, and the DNA gave D and trimming. Present in this sample are about 300,000 clones, 85% of which were seen just once. The biggest ten clones account for 1.9% of the sample.

On this clone itself: The target of this receptor is not known. Nothing much larger sits one base from this clone, and base qualities are not available.

The CDR3 runs 14 residues from the cysteine to the phenylalanine. Left in the record is the CDR3 DNA by itself, 42 bases read in frame from the first base. Trimming leaves V shorter by 0 bases and J shorter by 7 bases, with the junction holding 4 bases beyond the gene matches. In the germline V gene, CDR1 corresponds to SQVTM and CDR2 to ANQGSEA. Enrolling through a virtual design, the prospective study's participants ranged in age from roughly 18 to 100 years and lived across 24 United States geographic areas. Cohort assignment in the prospective study relied on participant-reported clinical history from a screening survey and a study questionnaire. A participant counted as exposed if, within 2 weeks of entering the study, that participant had been in contact with someone who had a PCR-confirmed or clinician-diagnosed COVID-19 case. Mobile phlebotomists in the prospective study collected whole blood, serum and a nasopharyngeal or oropharyngeal swab from every participant. Prospective study participants could optionally give additional blood draws and questionnaires over an approximately two-month period. Before DNA extraction, prospective study blood samples were shipped either frozen or at room temperature.

The chain is encoded by TRBV29-1 joined to TRBJ1-4; 8 bases in between match TRBD1. Sequencing was done on a sample of PBMCs or T cells enriched from blood (not recorded which). The TCR comes from a woman under 40 who had been exposed to COVID-19. CDR3 sequence: CSVEEPGGFEKLFF. The DNA is TGCAGCGTTGAAGAACCAGGGGGCTTTGAAAAACTGTTTTTT.